This passage covers 19 T cell receptor beta chains from one sample sequenced in a study of Graves' ophthalmopathy and Graves' hyperthyroidism. Amplification of TCR beta CDR3 regions used RNA transcripts. RT-PCR was first run with HTBI primers, then multiplex PCR in a second round. TCRdb reanalysed the multiplex PCR reads using MiXCR and keeps one entry per CDR3 protein. The data contain some 350,000 distinct CDR3 sequences, about a sixth of them seen just once; the ten biggest clones take up 2.4%. Input material: peripheral blood. These receptors originate from an adult woman with stable Graves' hyperthyroidism.

This clonotype was detected ten times or more. The gene calls are TRBV29-1 and TRBJ1-1, with D possibly matching TRBD1 (5 bases). The V end lost 4 bases, the J end lost 7 bases, and 7 bases lay between the germline ends. Germline V gene data show CDR1 as SQVTM and CDR2 as ANQGSEA. The CDR3 has 10 amino acids. The CDR3 sequence: CSVGQYEAFF. CDR3 DNA: TGCAGCGTTGGACAGTATGAAGCTTTCTTT.

This clonotype was seen at least ten times. CDR3 residues: CASSPGFTSNQPQHF. In DNA, the CDR3 is TGTGCCAGCAGCCCCGGCTTTACGAGCAATCAGCCCCAGCATTTT. The rearrangement links TRBV6-5 to TRBJ1-5, with D unclear. With 6 bases removed from V and 1 base from J, the gap between germline ends came to 13 bases. Germline V gives CDR1 MNHEY, CDR2 SVGAGI. The CDR3 runs to 15 residues.

The rearrangement links TRBV12-3 or TRBV12-4 to TRBJ2-7; TRBD2 matches at 8 bases. The CDR3 has 14 amino acids. The V gene end was trimmed by 3 bases and the J gene end by 2 bases; junction bases not matched to a gene: 3. CDR3 coding DNA: TGTGCCAGCAGTTTTAGCGGGGACACCTACGAGCAGTACTTC. It specifies CASSFSGDTYEQYF.

This clonotype has at least ten counts. V and J are TRBV19 and TRBJ1-3, with D possibly matching TRBD1 (5 bases). The CDR3 covers 15 residues. Germline values: CDR1 LNHDA, CDR2 SQIVND (reference sequence). The ends were cut back, 3 bases at V and 9 bases at J, with 18 bases in the middle. CDR3 loop: CASSMGAAGPATIYF. CDR3 bases: TGTGCCAGTAGTATGGGCGCGGCGGGACCAGCCACCATATATTTT.

This clonotype has a count of ten or more. This chain joins TRBV6-1 and TRBJ2-2, with TRBD1 matching 11 bases. The length of the CDR3 is 16 residues. Germline V CDR1 and CDR2: MNHNS, SASEGT. Losses at the gene ends were 2 bases for V and 6 bases for J; bases not matched to a gene: 5. The CDR3 here is CASSEYGTGGAGELFF. As DNA, the CDR3 is TGTGCCAGCAGTGAATACGGGACAGGGGGAGCCGGGGAGCTGTTTTTT.

This clonotype was counted many times. The chain carries TRBV6-6 and TRBJ2-5, with D possibly called TRBD1 or TRBD2 (6 bases each). V was shortened by 6 bases and J by 3 bases, with 17 bases between the two germline ends. Germline CDR1 is MNHNY and CDR2 is SVGAGI (reference sequence). The CDR3 is 15 residues long. The CDR3 region is CASSNRPEGEETQYF. The DNA for the CDR3 is TGTGCCAGCAGCAATCGGCCGGAGGGGGAAGAGACCCAGTACTTC.

This clonotype was recorded many times. The chain recombines TRBV28 with TRBJ1-5, with 7 bases fitting TRBD1. CDR3 length equals 15 residues. The germline CDR1 and CDR2 sequences are MDHEN and SYDVKM. The junction had 11 bases not matched to a gene; V was cut back by 7 bases and J by 5 bases. The CDR3 DNA follows: TGTGCCAGCATCGACAGGGTGGGGGCGGATCAGCCCCAGCATTTT. Residues: CASIDRVGADQPQHF.

There are many counts of this clonotype. This chain's CDR3 is CASSYFIRGKSYEQYF. CDR3 nucleotide sequence: TGTGCCAGCAGTTACTTTATCAGGGGGAAAAGCTACGAGCAGTACTTC. This chain connects TRBV6-5 to TRBJ2-7, with 7 bases aligning to TRBD1. The germline gives CDR1 MNHEY, CDR2 SVGAGI. This CDR3 has 16 residues. V trimming: 1 base; J trimming: 3 bases; junction bases outside the gene matches: 9.

This chain connects TRBV6-5 to TRBJ1-5; 8 bases match TRBD1. Germline CDR1 MNHEY, CDR2 SVGAGI. The CDR3 covers 15 residues. V trimming: 2 bases; J trimming: 4 bases; junction bases outside the gene matches: 4. CDR3 in amino acids: CASSYQDRVNQPQHF. CDR3 nucleotides: TGTGCCAGCAGTTACCAGGACAGGGTGAATCAGCCCCAGCATTTT.

This clonotype was picked up many times. The rearrangement joins TRBV5-1 to TRBJ2-5; D unresolved. The CDR3 consists of 14 residues. The V gene's germline CDR1 is SGHRS and CDR2 YFSETQ. The ends were cut back, 0 bases at V and 8 bases at J, with 14 bases in the middle. Here the CDR3 reads CASSLVGSGFTQYF. The CDR3 DNA is TGCGCCAGCAGCTTGGTTGGCAGTGGATTCACCCAGTACTTC.

Many counts were recorded for this clonotype. This sequence joins TRBV7-2 and TRBJ1-5; perhaps TRBD1 as D (5 bases). The germline V gene encodes CDR1 SGHTA and CDR2 FQGNSA. V dropped 1 base and J dropped 6 bases, with 13 bases sitting between them. The CDR3 sequence is 15 residues long. In DNA, the CDR3 is TGTGCCAGCAGCTTAGGGGGGAAGGGTACTCAGCCCCAGCATTTT. This codes for CASSLGGKGTQPQHF.

This clonotype showed up many times. This chain connects TRBV7-9 to TRBJ2-5; possibly TRBD1 for D (5 bases). CDR3 size: 17 residues. Germline V gene lookup returns CDR1 SEHNR and CDR2 FQNEAQ (reference sequence). The V gene lost 3 bases and the J gene lost 1 base, with 18 bases spanning the gap. CDR3 sequence (DNA): TGTGCCAGCAGCTTGGGGCGGTTTACAGATAGCCAAGAGACCCAGTACTTC. Translating it yields CASSLGRFTDSQETQYF.

This clonotype was seen ten or more times. An end of the junction does not agree with germline; a read error may underlie this. The gene calls are TRBV28 and TRBJ1-3; D is undetermined. Germline CDR1 is MDHEN and CDR2 is SYDVKM. This CDR3 is 14 amino acids long. The CDR3 sequence is CASGFLHSGNTIYF. As DNA, the CDR3 is TGTGCCAGCGGTTTCTTACACTCTGGAAACACCATATATTTT.

This clonotype showed up many times. The rearrangement joins TRBV7-6 to TRBJ2-4; D possibly corresponds to TRBD2 (7 bases). The CDR3 is 17 residues long. Germline V gene lookup returns CDR1 SGHVS and CDR2 FNYEAQ. V lost 1 base, J lost 0 bases, and 13 bases lay in between. The CDR3 region is CASSLEGGGLAKNIQYF. As DNA, the CDR3 is TGTGCCAGCAGCTTAGAGGGGGGGGGCCTAGCCAAAAACATTCAGTACTTC.

This clonotype was seen ten or more times. The chain combines TRBV28 with TRBJ2-7, with D possibly TRBD2 on 6 matching bases. The germline V gene encodes CDR1 MDHEN and CDR2 SYDVKM. The CDR3 extends over 13 amino acids. With 6 bases removed from V and 4 bases from J, the gap between germline ends came to 13 bases. The CDR3 DNA reads as TGTGCCAGCAGCACAGGAGGGGAATACGAGCAGTACTTC. Residues: CASSTGGEYEQYF.

This clonotype occurred many times. V and J are TRBV27 and TRBJ1-2; 7 bases map to TRBD1. The CDR3 loop spans 15 amino acids. The germline gives CDR1 MNHEY, CDR2 SMNVEV (reference sequence). Trimming cost V 6 bases and J 5 bases; bases outside gene matches: 12. In DNA form, the CDR3 reads TGTGCCAGCAGCTTTACCGGGACAGAACCTTATGGCTACACCTTC. It translates to CASSFTGTEPYGYTF.

The V and J genes are TRBV5-1 and TRBJ2-7, with D perhaps TRBD1 (6 bases). Germline V CDR1 and CDR2: SGHRS, YFSETQ. CDR3 length: 18 residues. V was pared by 0 bases and J by 0 bases, with 19 bases between. CDR3: CASSLGQGRSGFSYEQYF. CDR3 DNA: TGCGCCAGCAGCTTGGGTCAGGGGCGAAGTGGATTCTCCTACGAGCAGTACTTC.

This clonotype was found a few times. This sequence joins TRBV24-1 and TRBJ2-6; the match to TRBD1 covers 8 bases. Per the germline V gene, CDR1 is KGHDR and CDR2 is SFDVKD. CDR3 length: 20 amino acids. J gave up 0 bases and V 4 bases, and 13 bases lay outside the gene matches. Here the CDR3 reads CATSDHTKPGQVSGANVLTF. The DNA for the CDR3 is TGTGCCACCAGTGACCACACCAAACCGGGACAGGTCTCTGGGGCCAACGTCCTGACTTTC.

The rearrangement joins TRBV11-2 to TRBJ2-7; TRBD2 matches 11 bases. CDR3 length: 16 residues. Trimming cost V 1 base and J 2 bases; bases outside gene matches: 4. Germline loops: CDR1 SGHAT, CDR2 FQNNGV. CDR3 DNA sequence: TGTGCCAGCAGCTTAGTAGCGGGAGGGAAAACCTACGAGCAGTACTTC. It yields the protein CASSLVAGGKTYEQYF.